This T cell receptor beta chain appears in the sequencing data of a study of T cell changes during pregnancy in multiple sclerosis. The data were produced by immunoSEQ multiplex PCR, yet TCRdb's version contains in-frame clones alone and is incomplete. This sample has over 30,000 clones, with approximately 88% found just once. Worth noting for this clone: One end of the junction varies from germline; a read error may be responsible.

This CDR3 has 18 amino acids. CDR1 is SSHAT, CDR2 FNYEAQ, per germline (reference sequence). This TCR derives from a female donor with multiple sclerosis, enrolled in a pregnancy study. The sample here was CD4+ T cells from peripheral blood mononuclear cells, taken before pregnancy. J is TRBJ2-1 and V is TRBV7-7, with 11 positions matching TRBD2. CDR3 in DNA: TGTGCTAGCAGCTCACTGCCCGGGACTAGCGGATCCTACAATGAGCAGTTCTTC. Its translation is CASSSLPGTSGSYNEQFF.